These T cell receptor beta chains were read from a single sample in a study of cytomegalovirus exposure and HLA in healthy donors. Here immunoSEQ multiplex PCR was the method, and the copy in TCRdb shows in-frame clones only, minus some. Here the sample spans some 340,000 clones, around 90% being singletons. Sequenced material: PBMCs. These receptors were taken from a woman aged 30 to 39 in good health and CMV-seropositive. CDR3s leave out the opening cysteine and the closing phenylalanine or tryptophan.

v_gene	j_gene	CDR3aa
TRBV5-6	TRBJ2-3	ASSTPGLAGVTDTQY
TRBV2	TRBJ1-6	ASSGGRNSPLH
TRBV2	TRBJ2-7	ASSPASGSQY
TRBV2	TRBJ1-2	ASRGQGATYGYT
TRBV5-1	TRBJ2-1	ASSSPGAAPYNEQF
TRBV5-8	TRBJ1-5	ASSLVSGGPMVAQH
TRBV28	TRBJ2-1	ASSLGTGGMDEQF
TRBV15	TRBJ1-2	ATSTPTRAGGTRNYGYT
TRBV5-4	TRBJ2-5	ASSPMPGPQETQY
TRBV18	TRBJ2-3	ASSRGQVGTDTQY
TRBV4-3	TRBJ2-1	ASSPFVKEKQF
TRBV6-5	TRBJ2-3	ASSPRGTQY
TRBV13	TRBJ2-7	ASGHDRPYEQY
TRBV5-1	TRBJ2-1	ASRSDPRYNEQF
TRBV19	TRBJ1-5	ASRSGSGSNQPQH
TRBV6-1	TRBJ2-2	ASSVEGTFTTGELF
TRBV30	TRBJ1-2	ALASLWDYGYT
TRBV7-9	TRBJ1-1	ASSSGTAEAF
TRBV27	TRBJ1-1	ASSVNRGNTEAF
TRBV7-9	TRBJ1-5	ASSLTAQGSNQPQH
TRBV2	TRBJ2-7	ATRVGNPLSEQY
TRBV7-3	TRBJ1-4	ASSRDKGEKLF
TRBV30	TRBJ1-4	AWSQDEKLF
TRBV5-6	TRBJ2-3	ASSLAGSSSQY
TRBV28	TRBJ1-5	ASSPDRDQPQH
TRBV15	TRBJ2-7	ATSNTGSLAYEQY
TRBV7-9	TRBJ2-7	ASSATDRDWEQY
TRBV7-9	TRBJ2-3	ASSVGQLSTDTQY
TRBV27	TRBJ2-3	ASSPHPTDTQY